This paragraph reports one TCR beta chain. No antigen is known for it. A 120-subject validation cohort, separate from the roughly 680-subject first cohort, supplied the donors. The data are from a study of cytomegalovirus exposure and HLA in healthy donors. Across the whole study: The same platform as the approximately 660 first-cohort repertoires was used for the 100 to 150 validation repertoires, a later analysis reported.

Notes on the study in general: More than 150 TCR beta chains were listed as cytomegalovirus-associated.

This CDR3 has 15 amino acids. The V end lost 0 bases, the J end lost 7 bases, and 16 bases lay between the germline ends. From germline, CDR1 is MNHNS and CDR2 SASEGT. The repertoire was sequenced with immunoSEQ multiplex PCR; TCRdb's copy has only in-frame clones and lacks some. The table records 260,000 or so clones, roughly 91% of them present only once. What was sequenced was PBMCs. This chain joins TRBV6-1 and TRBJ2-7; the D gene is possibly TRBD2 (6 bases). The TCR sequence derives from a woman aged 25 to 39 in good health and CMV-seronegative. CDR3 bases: TGTGCCAGCAGTGAAGCGCGGCGGGGATGGGGGGAGCAGTACTTC. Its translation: CASSEARRGWGEQYF.